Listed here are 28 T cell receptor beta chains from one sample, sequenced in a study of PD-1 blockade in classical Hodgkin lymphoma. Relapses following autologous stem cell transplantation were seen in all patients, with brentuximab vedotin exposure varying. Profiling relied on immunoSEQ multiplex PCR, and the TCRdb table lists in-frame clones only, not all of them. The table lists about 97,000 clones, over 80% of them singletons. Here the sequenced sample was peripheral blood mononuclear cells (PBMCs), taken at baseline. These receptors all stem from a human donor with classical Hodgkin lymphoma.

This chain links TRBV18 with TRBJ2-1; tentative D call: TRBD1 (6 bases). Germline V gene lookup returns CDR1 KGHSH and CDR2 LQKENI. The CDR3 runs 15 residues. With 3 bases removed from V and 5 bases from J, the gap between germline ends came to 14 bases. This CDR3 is CASSPGGRFDNEQFF. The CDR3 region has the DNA TGTGCCAGCTCACCTGGGGGCCGATTCGACAATGAGCAGTTCTTC.

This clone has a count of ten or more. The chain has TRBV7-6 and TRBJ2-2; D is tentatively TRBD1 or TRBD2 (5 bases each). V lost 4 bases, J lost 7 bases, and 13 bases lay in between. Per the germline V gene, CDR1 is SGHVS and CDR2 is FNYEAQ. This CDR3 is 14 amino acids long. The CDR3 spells CASSSRGRDGELFF. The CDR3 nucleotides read TGTGCCAGCAGCTCTAGGGGCCGGGACGGGGAGCTGTTTTTT.

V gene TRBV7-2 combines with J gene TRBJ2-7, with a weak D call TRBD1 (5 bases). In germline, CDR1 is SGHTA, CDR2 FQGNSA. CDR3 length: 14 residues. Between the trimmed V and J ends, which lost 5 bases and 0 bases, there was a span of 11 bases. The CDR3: CASSTRTFSYEQYF. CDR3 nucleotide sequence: TGTGCCAGCAGCACACGGACATTCTCCTACGAGCAGTACTTC.

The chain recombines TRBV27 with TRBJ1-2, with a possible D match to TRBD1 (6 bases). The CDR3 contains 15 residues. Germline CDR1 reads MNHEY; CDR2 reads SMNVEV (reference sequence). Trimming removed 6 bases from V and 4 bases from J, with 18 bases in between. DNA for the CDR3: TGTGCCAGCAGGCCAACGGGGGGCCTCCGCTATGGCTACACCTTC. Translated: CASRPTGGLRYGYTF.

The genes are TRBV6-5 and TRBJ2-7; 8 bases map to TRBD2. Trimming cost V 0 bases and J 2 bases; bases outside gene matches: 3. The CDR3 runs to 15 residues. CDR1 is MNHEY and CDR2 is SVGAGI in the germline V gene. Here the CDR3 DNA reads TGTGCCAGCAGTTACTCGCTTAGCGGGGCCTACGAGCAGTACTTC. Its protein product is CASSYSLSGAYEQYF.

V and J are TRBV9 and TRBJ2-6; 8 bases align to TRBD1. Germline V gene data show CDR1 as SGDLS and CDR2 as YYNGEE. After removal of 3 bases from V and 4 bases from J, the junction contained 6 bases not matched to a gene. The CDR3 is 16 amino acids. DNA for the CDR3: TGTGCCAGCAGCGGGCAGGGGGCGGGAGGGGCCAACGTCCTGACTTTC. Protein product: CASSGQGAGGANVLTF. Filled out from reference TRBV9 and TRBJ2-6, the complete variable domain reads DSGVTQTPKHLITATGQRVTLRCSPRSGDLSVYWYQQSLDQGLQFLIQYYNGEERAKGNILERFSAQQFPDLHSELNLSSLELGDSALYFCASSGQGAGGANVLTFGAGSRLTVL.

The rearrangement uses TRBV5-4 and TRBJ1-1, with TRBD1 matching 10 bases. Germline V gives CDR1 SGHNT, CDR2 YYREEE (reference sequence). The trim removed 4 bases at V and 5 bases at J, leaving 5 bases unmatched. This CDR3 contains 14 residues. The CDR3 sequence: CASSGDRGWTEAFF. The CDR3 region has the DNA TGTGCCAGCAGCGGGGACAGGGGTTGGACTGAAGCTTTCTTT.

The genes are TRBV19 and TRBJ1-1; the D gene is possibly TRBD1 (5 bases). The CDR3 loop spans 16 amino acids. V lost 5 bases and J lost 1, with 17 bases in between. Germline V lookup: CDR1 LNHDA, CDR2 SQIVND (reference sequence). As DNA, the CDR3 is TGTGCCAGTAGTCGGGACTCCTGGAAGAGGAACACTGAAGCTTTCTTT. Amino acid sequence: CASSRDSWKRNTEAFF.

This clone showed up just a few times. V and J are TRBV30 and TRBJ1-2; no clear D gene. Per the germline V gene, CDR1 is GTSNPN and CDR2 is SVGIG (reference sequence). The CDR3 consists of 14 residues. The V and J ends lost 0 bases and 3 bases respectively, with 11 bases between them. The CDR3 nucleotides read TGTGCCTGGAGTGTGTGGGGAATGGACTATGGCTACACCTTC. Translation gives CAWSVWGMDYGYTF. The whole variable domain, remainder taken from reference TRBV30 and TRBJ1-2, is SQTIHQWPATLVQPVGSPLSLECTVEGTSNPNLYWYRQAAGRGLQLLFYSVGIGQISSEVPQNLSASRPQDRQFILSSKKLLLSDSGFYLCAWSVWGMDYGYTFGSGTRLTVV.

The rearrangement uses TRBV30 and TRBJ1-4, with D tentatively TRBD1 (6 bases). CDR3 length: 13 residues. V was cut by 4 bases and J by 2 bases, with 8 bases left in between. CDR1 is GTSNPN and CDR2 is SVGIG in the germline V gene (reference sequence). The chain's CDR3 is CAWNGQTNEKLFF. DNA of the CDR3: TGTGCCTGGAACGGACAGACTAATGAAAAACTGTTTTTT.

The CDR3 protein is CASSSWTSATYNEQFF. CDR3 DNA sequence: TGTGCCAGCAGCTCCTGGACTAGCGCAACCTACAATGAGCAGTTCTTC. The chain is built from TRBV7-9 and TRBJ2-1; 9 bases match TRBD2. The V gene's germline CDR1 is SEHNR and CDR2 FQNEAQ (reference sequence). CDR3 length: 16 residues. V shed 4 bases and J 2 bases; nucleotides not matched to a gene: 6.

CDR3 residues: CASSPDREAFF. The DNA for the CDR3 is TGTGCCAGCAGCCCTGACCGTGAAGCTTTCTTT. The V and J genes are TRBV7-8 and TRBJ1-1; D gene uncertain. The CDR3 has 11 amino acids. Per germline, CDR1 SGHVS and CDR2 FQNEAQ. The V end was cut by 5 bases, the J end by 7 bases, with 8 bases between.

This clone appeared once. As DNA, the CDR3 is TGTGCCAGCAGCTTGGCTAGAGGAAACACCATATATTTT. This translates into CASSLARGNTIYF. The J gene is TRBJ1-3, the V gene TRBV5-8; D is unclear. Per germline, CDR1 SGHTS and CDR2 YDEGEE. With 0 bases removed from V and 4 bases from J, the gap between germline ends came to 5 bases. This CDR3 region has 13 residues.

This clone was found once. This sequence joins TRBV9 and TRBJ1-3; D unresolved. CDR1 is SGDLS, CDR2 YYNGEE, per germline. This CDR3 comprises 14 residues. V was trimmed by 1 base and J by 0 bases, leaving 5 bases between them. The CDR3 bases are TGTGCCAGCAGCGTACAGCACTCTGGAAACACCATATATTTT. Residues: CASSVQHSGNTIYF. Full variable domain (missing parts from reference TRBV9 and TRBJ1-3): DSGVTQTPKHLITATGQRVTLRCSPRSGDLSVYWYQQSLDQGLQFLIQYYNGEERAKGNILERFSAQQFPDLHSELNLSSLELGDSALYFCASSVQHSGNTIYFGEGSWLTVV.

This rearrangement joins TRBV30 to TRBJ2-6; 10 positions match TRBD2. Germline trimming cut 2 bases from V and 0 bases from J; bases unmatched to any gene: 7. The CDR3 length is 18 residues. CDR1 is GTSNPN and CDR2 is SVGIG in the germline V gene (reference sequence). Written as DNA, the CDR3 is TGTGCCTGGAGTTCTAGCGGGAGACAAATCTCTGGGGCCAACGTCCTGACTTTC. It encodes CAWSSSGRQISGANVLTF.

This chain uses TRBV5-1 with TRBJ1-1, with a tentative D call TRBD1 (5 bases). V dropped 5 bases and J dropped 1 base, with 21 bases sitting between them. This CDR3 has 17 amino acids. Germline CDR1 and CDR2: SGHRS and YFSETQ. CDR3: CASRLSWTRNWNTEAFF. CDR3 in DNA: TGCGCCAGCAGATTGAGTTGGACAAGGAACTGGAACACTGAAGCTTTCTTT.

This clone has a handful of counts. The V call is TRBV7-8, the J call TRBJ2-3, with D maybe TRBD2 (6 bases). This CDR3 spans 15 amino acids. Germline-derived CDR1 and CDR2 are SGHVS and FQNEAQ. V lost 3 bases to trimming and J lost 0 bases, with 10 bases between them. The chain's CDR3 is CASSFMGLSTDTQYF. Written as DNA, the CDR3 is TGTGCCAGCAGCTTTATGGGACTGAGCACAGATACGCAGTATTTT.

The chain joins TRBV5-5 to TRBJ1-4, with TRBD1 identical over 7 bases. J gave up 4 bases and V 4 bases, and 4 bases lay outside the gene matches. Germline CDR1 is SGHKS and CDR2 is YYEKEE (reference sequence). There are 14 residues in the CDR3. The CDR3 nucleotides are TGTGCCAGCAGCCTGGGACAGATTAATGAAAAACTGTTTTTT. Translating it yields CASSLGQINEKLFF.

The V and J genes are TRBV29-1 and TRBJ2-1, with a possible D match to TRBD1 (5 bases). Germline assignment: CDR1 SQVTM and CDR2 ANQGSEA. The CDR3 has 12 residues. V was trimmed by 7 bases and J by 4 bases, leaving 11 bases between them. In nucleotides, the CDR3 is TGCAGCGCTATGCAGGGTTACAATGAGCAGTTCTTC. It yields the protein CSAMQGYNEQFF.

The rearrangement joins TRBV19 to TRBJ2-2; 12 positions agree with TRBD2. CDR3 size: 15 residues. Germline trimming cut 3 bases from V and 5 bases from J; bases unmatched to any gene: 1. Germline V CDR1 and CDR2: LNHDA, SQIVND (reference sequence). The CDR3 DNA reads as TGTGCCAGTAGTATTGGACTAGCGGGGACCGGGGAGCTGTTTTTT. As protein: CASSIGLAGTGELFF.

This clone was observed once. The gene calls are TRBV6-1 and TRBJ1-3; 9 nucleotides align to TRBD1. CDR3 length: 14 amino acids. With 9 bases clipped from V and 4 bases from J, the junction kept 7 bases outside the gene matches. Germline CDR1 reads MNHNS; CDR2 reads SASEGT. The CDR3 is CASHPGQGGNTIYF. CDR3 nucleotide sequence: TGTGCCAGTCACCCGGGACAGGGAGGAAACACCATATATTTT.

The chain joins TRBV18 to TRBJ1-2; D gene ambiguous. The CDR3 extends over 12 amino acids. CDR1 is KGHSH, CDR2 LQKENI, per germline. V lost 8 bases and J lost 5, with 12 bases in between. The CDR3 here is CASMAERYGYTF. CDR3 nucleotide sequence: TGTGCCAGCATGGCAGAACGGTATGGCTACACCTTC.

CDR3 sequence (DNA): TGTGCCAGCAGCCGGGGTGGCGGAACCTACAATGAGCAGTTCTTC. It codes for CASSRGGGTYNEQFF. This rearrangement joins TRBV5-6 to TRBJ2-1; TRBD2 might be the D (5 bases). The CDR3 spans 15 residues. Germline V gene data show CDR1 as SGHDT and CDR2 as YYEEEE. Between the trimmed V and J ends, which lost 4 bases and 2 bases, there was a span of 13 bases. The full variable domain, in which reference TRBV5-6 and TRBJ2-1 provide the parts outside the CDR3, is DAGVTQSPTHLIKTRGQQVTLRCSPKSGHDTVSWYQQALGQGPQFIFQYYEEEERQRGNFPDRFSGHQFPNYSSELNVNALLLGDSALYLCASSRGGGTYNEQFFGPGTRLTVL.

The CDR3 DNA sequence: TGTGCCATCCTGCCTCCTGGGGCCAACGTCCTGACTTTC. It codes for CAILPPGANVLTF. The rearrangement joins TRBV10-3 to TRBJ2-6; no firm D call. The germline CDR1 and CDR2 sequences are ENHRY and SYGVKD. Between the trimmed V and J ends, which lost 8 bases and 2 bases, there was a span of 7 bases. The CDR3 runs 13 residues.

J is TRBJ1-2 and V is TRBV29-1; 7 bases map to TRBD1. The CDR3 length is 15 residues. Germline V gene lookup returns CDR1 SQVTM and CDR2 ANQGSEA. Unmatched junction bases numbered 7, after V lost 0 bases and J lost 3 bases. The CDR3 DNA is TGCAGCGTTGAAGATCGACAGGGTATCGACTATGGCTACACCTTC. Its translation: CSVEDRQGIDYGYTF.

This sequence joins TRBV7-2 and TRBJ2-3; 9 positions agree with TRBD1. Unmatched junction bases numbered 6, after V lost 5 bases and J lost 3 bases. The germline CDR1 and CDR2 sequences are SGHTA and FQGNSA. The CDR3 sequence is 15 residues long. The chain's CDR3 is CASSPTGGRTDTQYF. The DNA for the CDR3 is TGTGCCAGCAGCCCGACAGGGGGTCGTACAGATACGCAGTATTTT.

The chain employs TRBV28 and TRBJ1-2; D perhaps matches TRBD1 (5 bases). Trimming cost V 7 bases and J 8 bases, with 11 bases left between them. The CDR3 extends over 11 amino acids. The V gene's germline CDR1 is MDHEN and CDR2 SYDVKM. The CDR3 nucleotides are TGTGCCAGCACAGGGATTGGGGGCTACACCTTC. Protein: CASTGIGGYTF.

The CDR3 nucleotides read TGCGCCAGCAGCTTGCAGGGGCCTCAGCCCCAGCATTTT. The encoded protein is CASSLQGPQPQHF. The rearrangement links TRBV5-1 to TRBJ1-5; the D gene is possibly TRBD1 (6 bases). Trimming removed 1 base at V and 6 bases at J, with 8 bases between. The germline gives CDR1 SGHRS, CDR2 YFSETQ. The CDR3 contains 13 residues.